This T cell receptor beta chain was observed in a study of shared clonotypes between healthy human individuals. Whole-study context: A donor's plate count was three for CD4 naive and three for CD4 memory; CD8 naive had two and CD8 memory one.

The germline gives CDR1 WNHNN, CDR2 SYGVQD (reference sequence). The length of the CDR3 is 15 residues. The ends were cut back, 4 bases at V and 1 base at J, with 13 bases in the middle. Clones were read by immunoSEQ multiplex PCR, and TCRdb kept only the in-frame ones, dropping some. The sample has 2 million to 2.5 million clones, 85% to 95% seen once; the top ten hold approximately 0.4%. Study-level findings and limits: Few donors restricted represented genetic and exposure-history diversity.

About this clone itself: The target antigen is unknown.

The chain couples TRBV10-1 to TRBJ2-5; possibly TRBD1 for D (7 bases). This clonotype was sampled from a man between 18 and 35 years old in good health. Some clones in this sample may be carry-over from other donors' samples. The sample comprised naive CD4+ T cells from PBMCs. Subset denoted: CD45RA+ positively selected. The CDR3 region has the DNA TGCGCCAGCAGTGGATCCCAGGGGGGCCAAGAGACCCAGTACTTC. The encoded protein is CASSGSQGGQETQYF.